This T cell receptor (beta chain) was retrieved from a study of shared T cell receptors in the human thymus. The table came from immunoSEQ multiplex PCR; TCRdb's copy has only in-frame clones and leaves some out. The sample carries about 500,000 clones, more than 75% recorded once. V gave up 7 bases and J gave up 1 base, with 11 bases separating them. CDR1 and CDR2 from the germline V gene are MGHDK and SYGVNS. The CDR3 totals 14 residues. The data also belong to a second study, concerning human thymus T cells.

Sequenced material: thymocytes. The chain links TRBV25-1 to TRBJ2-1, with D possibly matching TRBD1 (5 bases). The source is a boy less than two years old with a congenital heart defect. CDR3 nucleotides: TGTGCCAGCACTCCAGGGAAGTCCTACAATGAGCAGTTCTTC. Its translation is CASTPGKSYNEQFF.